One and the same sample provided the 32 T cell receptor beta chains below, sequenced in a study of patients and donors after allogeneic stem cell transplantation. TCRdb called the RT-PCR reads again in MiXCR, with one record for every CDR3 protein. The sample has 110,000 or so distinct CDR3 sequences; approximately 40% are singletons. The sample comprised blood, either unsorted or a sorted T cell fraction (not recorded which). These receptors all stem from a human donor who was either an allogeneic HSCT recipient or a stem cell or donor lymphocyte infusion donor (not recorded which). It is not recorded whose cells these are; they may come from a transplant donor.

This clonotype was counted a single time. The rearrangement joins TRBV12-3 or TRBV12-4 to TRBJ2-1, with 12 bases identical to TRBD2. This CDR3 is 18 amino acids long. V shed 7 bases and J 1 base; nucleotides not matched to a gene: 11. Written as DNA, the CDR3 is TGTGCCAGCACCCGGGGGGAACTAGCGGGAGGATCCTACAATGAGCAGTTCTTC. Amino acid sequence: CASTRGELAGGSYNEQFF.

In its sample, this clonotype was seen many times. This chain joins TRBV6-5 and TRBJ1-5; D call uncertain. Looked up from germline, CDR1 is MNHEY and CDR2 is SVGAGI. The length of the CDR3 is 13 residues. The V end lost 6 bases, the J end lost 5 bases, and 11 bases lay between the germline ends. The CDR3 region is CASRDGPHQPQHF. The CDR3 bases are TGTGCCAGCAGAGACGGTCCTCATCAGCCCCAGCATTTT.

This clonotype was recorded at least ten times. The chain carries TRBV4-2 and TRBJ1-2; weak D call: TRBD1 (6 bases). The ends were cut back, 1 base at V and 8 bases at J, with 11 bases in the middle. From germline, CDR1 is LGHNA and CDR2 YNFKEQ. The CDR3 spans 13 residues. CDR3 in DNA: TGTGCCAGCAGCCAAGTAGGGGGGGGCGGCTACACCTTC. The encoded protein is CASSQVGGGGYTF.

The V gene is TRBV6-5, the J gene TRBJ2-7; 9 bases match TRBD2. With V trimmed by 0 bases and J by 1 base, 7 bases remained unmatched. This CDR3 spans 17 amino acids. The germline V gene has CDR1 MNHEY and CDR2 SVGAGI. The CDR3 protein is CASSYSKAGGPSYEQYF. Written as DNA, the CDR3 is TGTGCCAGCAGTTACTCGAAGGCGGGAGGGCCTTCCTACGAGCAGTACTTC.

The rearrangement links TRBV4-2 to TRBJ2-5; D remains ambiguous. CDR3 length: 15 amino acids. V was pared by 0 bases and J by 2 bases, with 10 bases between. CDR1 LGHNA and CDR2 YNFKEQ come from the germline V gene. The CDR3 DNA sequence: TGTGCCAGCAGCCAAGAGAACAGTTTTCAAGAGACCCAGTACTTC. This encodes CASSQENSFQETQYF.

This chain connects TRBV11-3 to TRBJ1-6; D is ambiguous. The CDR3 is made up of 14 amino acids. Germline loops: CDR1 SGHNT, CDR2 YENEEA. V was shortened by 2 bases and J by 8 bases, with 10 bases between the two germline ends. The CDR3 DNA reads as TGTGCCAGCAGCTTATGGCCGCTCTATTCACCCCTCCACTTT. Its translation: CASSLWPLYSPLHF.

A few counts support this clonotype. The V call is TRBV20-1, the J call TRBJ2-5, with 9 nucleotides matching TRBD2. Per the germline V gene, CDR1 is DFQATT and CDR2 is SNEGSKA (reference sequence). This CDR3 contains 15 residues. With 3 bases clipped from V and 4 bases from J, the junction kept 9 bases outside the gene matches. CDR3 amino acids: CSARKPPLAGETQYF. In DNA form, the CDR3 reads TGCAGTGCTAGGAAACCCCCACTAGCGGGAGAGACCCAGTACTTC.

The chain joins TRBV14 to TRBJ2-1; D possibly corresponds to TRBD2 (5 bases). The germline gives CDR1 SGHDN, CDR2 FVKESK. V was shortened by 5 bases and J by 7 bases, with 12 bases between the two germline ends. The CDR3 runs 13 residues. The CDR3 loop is CASSRRMKNEQFF. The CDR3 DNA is TGTGCCAGCAGCAGGAGGATGAAAAATGAGCAGTTCTTC.

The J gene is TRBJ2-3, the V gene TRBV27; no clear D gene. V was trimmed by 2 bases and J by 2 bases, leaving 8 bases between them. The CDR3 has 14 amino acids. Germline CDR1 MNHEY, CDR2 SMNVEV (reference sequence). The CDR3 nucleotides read TGTGCCAGCAGTTTAAGTCGGGTCACAGATACGCAGTATTTT. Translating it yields CASSLSRVTDTQYF.

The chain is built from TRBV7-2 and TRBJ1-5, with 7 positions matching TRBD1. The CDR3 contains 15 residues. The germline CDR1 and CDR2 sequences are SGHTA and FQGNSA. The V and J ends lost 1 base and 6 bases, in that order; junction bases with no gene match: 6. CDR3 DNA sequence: TGTGCCAGCAGCTTAGATTACAGGGGAAGTCAGCCCCAGCATTTT. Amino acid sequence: CASSLDYRGSQPQHF.

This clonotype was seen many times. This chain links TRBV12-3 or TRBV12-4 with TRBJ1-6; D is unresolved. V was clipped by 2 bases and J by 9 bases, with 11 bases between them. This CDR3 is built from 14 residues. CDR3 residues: CASSLRTETSPLHF. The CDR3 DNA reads TGTGCCAGCAGTTTAAGGACGGAAACTTCACCCCTCCACTTT.

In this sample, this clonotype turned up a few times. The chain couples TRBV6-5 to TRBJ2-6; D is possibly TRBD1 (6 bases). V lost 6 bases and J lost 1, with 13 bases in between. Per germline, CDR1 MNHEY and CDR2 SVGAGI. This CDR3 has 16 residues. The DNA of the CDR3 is TGTGCCAGCAGGGACAGATCCTCTTCTGGGGCCAACGTCCTGACTTTC. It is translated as CASRDRSSSGANVLTF.

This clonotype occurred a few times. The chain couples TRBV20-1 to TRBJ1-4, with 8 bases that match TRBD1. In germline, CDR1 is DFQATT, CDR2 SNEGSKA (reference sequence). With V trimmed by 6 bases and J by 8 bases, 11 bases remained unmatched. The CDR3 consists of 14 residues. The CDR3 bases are TGCAGTGCCCCCCGACAGGGGTTTGGCGAAAAACTGTTTTTT. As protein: CSAPRQGFGEKLFF.

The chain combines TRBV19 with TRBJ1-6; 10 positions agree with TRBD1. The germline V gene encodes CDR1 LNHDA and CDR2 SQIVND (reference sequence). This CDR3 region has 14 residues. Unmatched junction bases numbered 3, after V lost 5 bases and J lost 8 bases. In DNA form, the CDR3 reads TGTGCCAGTAGTGCGGACAGGGGGTATTCACCCCTCCACTTT. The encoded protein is CASSADRGYSPLHF.

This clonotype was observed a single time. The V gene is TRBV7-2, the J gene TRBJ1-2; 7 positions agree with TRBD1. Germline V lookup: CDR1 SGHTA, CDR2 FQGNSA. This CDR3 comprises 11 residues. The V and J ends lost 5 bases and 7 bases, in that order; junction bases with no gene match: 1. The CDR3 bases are TGTGCCAGCAGCAACAGGGGTGGCTACACCTTC. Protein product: CASSNRGGYTF.

CDR3 sequence (DNA): TGCAGTGCTAGAGCTGACAGGGTCCCCTACGAGCAGTACTTC. Amino acids: CSARADRVPYEQYF. V and J are TRBV20-1 and TRBJ2-7; TRBD1 aligns across 7 bases. Germline lookup yields CDR1 DFQATT and CDR2 SNEGSKA (reference sequence). The CDR3 totals 14 residues. Germline trimming cut 1 base from V and 2 bases from J; bases unmatched to any gene: 5.

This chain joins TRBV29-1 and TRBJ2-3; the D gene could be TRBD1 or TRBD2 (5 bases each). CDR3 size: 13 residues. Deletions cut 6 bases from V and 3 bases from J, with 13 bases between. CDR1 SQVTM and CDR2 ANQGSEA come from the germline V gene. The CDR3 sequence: CSVRGRVTDTQYF. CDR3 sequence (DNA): TGCAGCGTCCGGGGCAGGGTAACAGATACGCAGTATTTT.

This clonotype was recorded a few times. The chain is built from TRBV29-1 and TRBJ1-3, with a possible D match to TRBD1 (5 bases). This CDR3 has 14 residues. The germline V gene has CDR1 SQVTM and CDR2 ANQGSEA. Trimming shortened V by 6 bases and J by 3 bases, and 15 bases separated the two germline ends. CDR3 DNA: TGCAGCGTCGCGCCCACAGGTCTTGGAAACACCATATATTTT. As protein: CSVAPTGLGNTIYF.

CDR3 residues: CASSFYGEGYEQYF. CDR3 coding DNA: TGCGCCAGCAGCTTCTACGGGGAAGGCTACGAGCAGTACTTC. This rearrangement joins TRBV5-1 to TRBJ2-7; tentative D call: TRBD2 (5 bases). V was trimmed by 2 bases and J by 3 bases, leaving 12 bases between them. The germline gives CDR1 SGHRS, CDR2 YFSETQ. CDR3 size: 14 residues.

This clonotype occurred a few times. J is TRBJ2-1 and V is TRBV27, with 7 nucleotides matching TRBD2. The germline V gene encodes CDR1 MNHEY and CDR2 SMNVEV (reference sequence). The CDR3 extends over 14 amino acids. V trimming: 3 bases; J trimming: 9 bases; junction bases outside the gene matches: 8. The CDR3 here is CASSFQRGPIEQFF. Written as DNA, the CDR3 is TGTGCCAGCAGTTTTCAGCGGGGCCCCATTGAGCAGTTCTTC.

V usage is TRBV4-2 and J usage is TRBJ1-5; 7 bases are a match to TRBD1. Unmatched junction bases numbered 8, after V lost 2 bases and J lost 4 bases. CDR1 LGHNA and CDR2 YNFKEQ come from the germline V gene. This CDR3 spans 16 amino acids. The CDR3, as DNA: TGTGCCAGCAGCCAAATCCACAGGGGACGAAATCAGCCCCAGCATTTT. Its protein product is CASSQIHRGRNQPQHF.

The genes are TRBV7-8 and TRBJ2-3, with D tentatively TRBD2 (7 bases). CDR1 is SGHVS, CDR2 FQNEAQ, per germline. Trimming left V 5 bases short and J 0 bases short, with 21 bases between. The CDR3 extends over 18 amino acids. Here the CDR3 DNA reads TGTGCCAGCAGCATCTCTAGAGGGGGGGCTTTTAGCACAGATACGCAGTATTTT. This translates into CASSISRGGAFSTDTQYF.

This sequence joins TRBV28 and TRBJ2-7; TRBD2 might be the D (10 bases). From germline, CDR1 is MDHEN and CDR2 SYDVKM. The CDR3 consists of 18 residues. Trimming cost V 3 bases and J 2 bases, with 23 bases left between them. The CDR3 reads CASSFGTGRLAGAYEQYF. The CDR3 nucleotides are TGTGCCAGCAGTTTTGGGACAGGGAGGCTAGCGGGAGCCTACGAGCAGTACTTC.

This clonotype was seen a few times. The CDR3 loop reads CASSQVGTGRDEQYF. DNA for the CDR3: TGTGCCAGCAGCCAAGTAGGGACAGGGCGCGACGAGCAGTACTTC. The chain carries TRBV14 and TRBJ2-7; 9 nucleotides line up with TRBD1. The CDR3 length is 15 residues. The ends lost 1 base at V and 5 bases at J; junction bases unmatched: 6. Germline V lookup: CDR1 SGHDN, CDR2 FVKESK.

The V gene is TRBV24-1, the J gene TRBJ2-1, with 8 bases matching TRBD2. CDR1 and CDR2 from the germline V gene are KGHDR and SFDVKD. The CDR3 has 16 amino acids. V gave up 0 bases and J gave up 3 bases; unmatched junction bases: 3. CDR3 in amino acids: CATSDLVAGSYNEQFF. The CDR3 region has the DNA TGTGCCACCAGTGATTTGGTAGCGGGAAGCTACAATGAGCAGTTCTTC.

The CDR3 DNA sequence: TGTGCCAGCAGTGCCGGGATTATGCCCCAGTTCTTC. Translated, it gives CASSAGIMPQFF. J is TRBJ2-1 and V is TRBV12-3 or TRBV12-4; maybe TRBD2 (5 bases). V was trimmed by 5 bases and J by 13 bases, leaving 15 bases between them. The CDR3 contains 12 residues.

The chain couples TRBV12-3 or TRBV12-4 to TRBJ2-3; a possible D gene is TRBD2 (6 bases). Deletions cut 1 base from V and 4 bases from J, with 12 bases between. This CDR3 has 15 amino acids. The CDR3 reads CASSLGPGVPDTQYF. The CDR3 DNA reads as TGTGCCAGCAGTTTAGGGCCGGGGGTTCCAGATACGCAGTATTTT.

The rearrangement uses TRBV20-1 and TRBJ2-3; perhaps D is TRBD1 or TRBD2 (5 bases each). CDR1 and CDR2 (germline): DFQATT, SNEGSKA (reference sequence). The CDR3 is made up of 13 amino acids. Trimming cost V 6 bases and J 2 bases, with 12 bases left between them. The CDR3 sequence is CSAGADPTDTQYF. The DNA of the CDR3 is TGCAGTGCCGGGGCGGATCCCACAGATACGCAGTATTTT.

The DNA of the CDR3 is TGTGCCAGCAGCCAAGATTCGGGCAGGGCCACTGAAGCTTTCTTT. Amino acid sequence: CASSQDSGRATEAFF. The chain couples TRBV4-2 to TRBJ1-1, with D tentatively TRBD1 (5 bases). The CDR3 is 15 amino acids. Germline CDR1 LGHNA, CDR2 YNFKEQ. V shed 0 bases and J shed 4 bases, with 12 bases lying between them.

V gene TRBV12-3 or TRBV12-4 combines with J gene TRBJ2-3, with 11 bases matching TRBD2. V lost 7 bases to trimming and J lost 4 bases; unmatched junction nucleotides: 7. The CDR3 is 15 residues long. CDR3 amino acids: CASTLSGRGADTQYF. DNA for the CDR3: TGTGCCAGCACCCTTAGCGGGAGGGGCGCAGATACGCAGTATTTT.

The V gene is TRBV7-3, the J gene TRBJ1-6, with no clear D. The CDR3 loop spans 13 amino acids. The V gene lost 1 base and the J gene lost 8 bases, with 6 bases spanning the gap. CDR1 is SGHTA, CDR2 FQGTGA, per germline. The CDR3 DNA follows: TGTGCCAGCAGCTTAATAAGGGATTCACCCCTCCACTTT. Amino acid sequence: CASSLIRDSPLHF.

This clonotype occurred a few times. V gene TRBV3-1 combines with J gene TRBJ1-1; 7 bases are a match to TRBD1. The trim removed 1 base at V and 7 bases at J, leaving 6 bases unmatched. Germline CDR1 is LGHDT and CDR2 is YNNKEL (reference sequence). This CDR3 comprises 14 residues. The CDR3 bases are TGTGCCAGCAGCCAAGTGGGGGGACAGCATGAAGCTTTCTTT. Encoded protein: CASSQVGGQHEAFF.